The sample holds a few counts of the clone carrying this T cell receptor (beta chain). What it recognizes is unknown. A read error may produce the germline difference seen at one junction end. Primed by a sample-barcoded 5' primer and a J-beta primer mix, a second PCR proceeded for roughly 6 to 12 cycles. TCRdb re-derived calls from the 5' RACE reads in MiXCR, one entry per CDR3 protein. Of 1.4 million or so distinct CDR3 sequences in the sample, 35% to 45% were seen once. Donors gave roughly 10 milliliters of peripheral blood apiece. The total RNA that was extracted per sample amounted to at least 5 micrograms. The source of the sample is a study of blood T cells in healthy people across ages. Study overall: About one barcoded beta molecule per two T cells was the capture yield of template switching.

Findings and caveats of the study: Among T cells, TCR beta diversity per million cells dropped roughly linearly as age rose.

The CDR3 is 16 residues long. Germline CDR1 SGHRS, CDR2 YFSETQ. The chain carries TRBV5-1 and TRBJ1-4; D not resolved. What was sequenced was blood. The receptor's source is a woman under 30 in good health. CDR3 protein: CASSLDRGATNEKLFF. Written as DNA, the CDR3 is TGTGCCAGCAGCCTCGACCGGGGAGCAACTAATGAAAAACTGTTTTTT.